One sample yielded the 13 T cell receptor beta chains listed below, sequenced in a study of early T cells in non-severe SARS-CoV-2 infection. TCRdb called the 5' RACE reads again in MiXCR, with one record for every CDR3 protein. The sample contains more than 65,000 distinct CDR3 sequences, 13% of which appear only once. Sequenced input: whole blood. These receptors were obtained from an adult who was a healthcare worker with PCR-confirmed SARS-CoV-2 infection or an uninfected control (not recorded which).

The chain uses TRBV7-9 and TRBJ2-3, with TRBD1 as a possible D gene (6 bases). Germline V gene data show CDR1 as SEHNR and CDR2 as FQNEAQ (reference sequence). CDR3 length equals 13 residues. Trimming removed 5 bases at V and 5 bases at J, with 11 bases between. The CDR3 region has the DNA TGTGCCAGCAGCGTCCAACAGGGAGATACGCAGTATTTT. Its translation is CASSVQQGDTQYF.

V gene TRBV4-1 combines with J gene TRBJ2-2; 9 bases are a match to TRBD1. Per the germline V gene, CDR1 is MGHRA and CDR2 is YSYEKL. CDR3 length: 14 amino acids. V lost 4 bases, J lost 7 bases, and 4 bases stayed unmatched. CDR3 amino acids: CASSRGQGFGELFF. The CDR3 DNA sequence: TGCGCCAGCAGCCGAGGACAGGGGTTCGGGGAGCTGTTTTTT.

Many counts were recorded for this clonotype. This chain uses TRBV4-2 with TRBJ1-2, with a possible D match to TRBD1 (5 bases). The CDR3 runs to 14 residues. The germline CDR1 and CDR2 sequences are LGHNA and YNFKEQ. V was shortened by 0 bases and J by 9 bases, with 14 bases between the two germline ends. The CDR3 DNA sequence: TGTGCCAGCAGCCAAGATCGTAATGGGGGAAGCTACACCTTC. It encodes CASSQDRNGGSYTF.

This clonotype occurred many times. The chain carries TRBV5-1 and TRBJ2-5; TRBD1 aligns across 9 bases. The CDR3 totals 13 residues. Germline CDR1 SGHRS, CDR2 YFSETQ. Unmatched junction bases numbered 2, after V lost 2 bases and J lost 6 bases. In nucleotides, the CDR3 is TGCGCCAGCAGCTTAGGGACAGGGAAGACCCAGTACTTC. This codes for CASSLGTGKTQYF.

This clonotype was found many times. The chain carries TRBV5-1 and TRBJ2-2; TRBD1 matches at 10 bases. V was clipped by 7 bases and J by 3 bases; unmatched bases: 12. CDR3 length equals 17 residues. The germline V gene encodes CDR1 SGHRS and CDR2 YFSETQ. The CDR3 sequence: CASSAKDRGSDTGELFF. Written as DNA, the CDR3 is TGCGCCAGCTCGGCCAAGGACAGGGGGTCCGACACCGGGGAGCTGTTTTTT. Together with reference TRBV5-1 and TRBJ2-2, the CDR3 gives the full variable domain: KAGVTQTPRYLIKTRGQQVTLSCSPISGHRSVSWYQQTPGQGLQFLFEYFSETQRNKGNFPGRFSGRQFSNSRSEMNVSTLELGDSALYLCASSAKDRGSDTGELFFGEGSRLTVL.

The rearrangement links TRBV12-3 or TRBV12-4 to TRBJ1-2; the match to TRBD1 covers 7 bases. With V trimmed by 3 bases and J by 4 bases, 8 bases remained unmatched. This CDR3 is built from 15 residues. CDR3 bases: TGTGCCAGCAGTTTCACTCCAGGGGGGATCTATGGCTACACCTTC. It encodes CASSFTPGGIYGYTF.

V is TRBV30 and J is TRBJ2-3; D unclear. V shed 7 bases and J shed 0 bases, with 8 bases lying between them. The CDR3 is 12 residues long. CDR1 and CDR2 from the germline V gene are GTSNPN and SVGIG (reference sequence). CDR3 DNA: TGTGCCTCCGAAACGAGCACAGATACGCAGTATTTT. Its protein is CASETSTDTQYF.

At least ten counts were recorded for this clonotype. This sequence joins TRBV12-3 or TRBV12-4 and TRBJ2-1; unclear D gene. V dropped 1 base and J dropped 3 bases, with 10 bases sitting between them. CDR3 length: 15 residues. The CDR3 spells CASSLGATGYNEQFF. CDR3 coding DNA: TGTGCCAGCAGTTTAGGGGCGACCGGCTACAATGAGCAGTTCTTC.

Here the CDR3 DNA reads TGTGCCAGCAGCTTGACTAGCGGGCCAGATACGCAGTATTTT. Its translation is CASSLTSGPDTQYF. The gene calls are TRBV7-2 and TRBJ2-3; the match to TRBD2 covers 10 bases. The ends lost 3 bases at V and 4 bases at J; junction bases unmatched: 1. Looked up from germline, CDR1 is SGHTA and CDR2 is FQGNSA. CDR3 length: 14 amino acids.

CDR3 DNA: TGTGCCAGCAGCTTAACGGGCGGGACCAGGACCGGGGAGCTGTTTTTT. It codes for CASSLTGGTRTGELFF. The chain carries TRBV7-2 and TRBJ2-2; tentatively, D is TRBD2 (6 bases). CDR3 size: 16 residues. Trimming took 2 bases from V and 5 from J, leaving 15 bases between them. CDR1 SGHTA and CDR2 FQGNSA come from the germline V gene. The whole variable domain, filled in from reference TRBV7-2 and TRBJ2-2, reads GAGVSQSPSNKVTEKGKDVELRCDPISGHTALYWYRQSLGQGLEFLIYFQGNSAPDKSGLPSDRFSAERTGGSVSTLTIQRTQQEDSAVYLCASSLTGGTRTGELFFGEGSRLTVL.

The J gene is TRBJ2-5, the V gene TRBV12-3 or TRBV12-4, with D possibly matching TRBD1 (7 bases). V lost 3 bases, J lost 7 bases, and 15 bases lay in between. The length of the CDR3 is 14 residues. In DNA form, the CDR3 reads TGTGCCAGCAGTTTTCTAAACAGGGGAGGGACCCAGTACTTC. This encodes CASSFLNRGGTQYF.

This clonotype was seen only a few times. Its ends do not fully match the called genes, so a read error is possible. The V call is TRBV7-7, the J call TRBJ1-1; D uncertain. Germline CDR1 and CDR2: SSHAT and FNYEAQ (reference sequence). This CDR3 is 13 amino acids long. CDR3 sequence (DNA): TGTGCTAGCAGCTTATGGGTGAACACTGAAGCTTTCTTT. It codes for CASSLWVNTEAFF.

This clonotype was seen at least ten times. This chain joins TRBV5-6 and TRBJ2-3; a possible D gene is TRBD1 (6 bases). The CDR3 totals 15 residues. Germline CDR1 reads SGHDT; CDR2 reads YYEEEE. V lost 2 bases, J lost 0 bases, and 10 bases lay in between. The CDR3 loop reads CASSFGGQSTDTQYF. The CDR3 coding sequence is TGTGCCAGCAGCTTTGGCGGACAGAGCACAGATACGCAGTATTTT.